These 24 T cell receptor beta chains share one sample of origin, sequenced in a study of early T cells in non-severe SARS-CoV-2 infection. TCRdb independently ran MiXCR on the 5' RACE reads; one entry per CDR3 protein. This sample has 100,000 or so distinct CDR3 sequences; less than 15% occur once, and the top ten carry approximately 6.4%. Sequenced material: whole blood. Receptor source: an adult who was a healthcare worker with PCR-confirmed SARS-CoV-2 infection or an uninfected control (not recorded which).

This clonotype was recorded at least ten times. The V call is TRBV7-8, the J call TRBJ2-2; TRBD2 aligns across 10 bases. CDR3 size: 17 residues. Per germline, CDR1 SGHVS and CDR2 FQNEAQ. V gave up 1 base and J gave up 1 base; unmatched junction bases: 3. CDR3 sequence (DNA): TGTGCCAGCAGCTTAGTCGCTAGCGGGAGGAACACCGGGGAGCTGTTTTTT. This codes for CASSLVASGRNTGELFF.

This clonotype has just a few counts. This chain connects TRBV9 to TRBJ2-1; TRBD2 matches 9 bases. Germline loops: CDR1 SGDLS, CDR2 YYNGEE. The CDR3 consists of 14 residues. The V and J ends lost 3 bases and 2 bases, in that order; junction bases with no gene match: 0. CDR3 loop: CASSEREAYNEQFF. The CDR3 DNA follows: TGTGCCAGCAGCGAGCGGGAGGCCTACAATGAGCAGTTCTTC.

A few counts support this clonotype. The chain has TRBV20-1 and TRBJ2-7; TRBD2 matches 8 bases. The junction had 12 bases not matched to a gene; V was cut back by 5 bases and J by 9 bases. Germline V gene sequence: CDR1 DFQATT, CDR2 SNEGSKA (reference sequence). The CDR3 loop spans 13 amino acids. CDR3 DNA: TGCAGTGCTCAACTAGCGGCCCCTGACCGGCAGTACTTC. It yields the protein CSAQLAAPDRQYF.

In its sample, this clonotype was seen a few times. The rearrangement links TRBV27 to TRBJ2-7; tentative D call: TRBD1 (7 bases). The length of the CDR3 is 19 residues. Germline CDR1 reads MNHEY; CDR2 reads SMNVEV (reference sequence). Trimming shortened V by 6 bases and J by 0 bases, and 27 bases separated the two germline ends. The CDR3 protein is CASSLIPPRTGGFSYEQYF. The CDR3 bases are TGTGCCAGCAGCCTTATTCCCCCTAGGACAGGAGGGTTCTCCTACGAGCAGTACTTC.

This clonotype has a handful of counts. Since a far larger clone is one base different, this is likely a read error. The gene calls are TRBV11-2 and TRBJ2-5; D remains ambiguous. The CDR3 covers 11 residues. From germline, CDR1 is SGHAT and CDR2 FQNNGV. Trimming took off 6 bases at V and 0 bases at J, with 2 bases between the two ends. The CDR3 reads CASRYQETQYF. CDR3 bases: TGTGCCAGCAGGTACCAAGAGACCCAGTACTTC.

The chain couples TRBV12-3 or TRBV12-4 to TRBJ2-5; D gene uncertain. V shed 6 bases and J shed 6 bases, with 8 bases lying between them. CDR3 size: 11 residues. The CDR3 is CASSPRQTQYF. The CDR3, as DNA: TGTGCCAGCAGCCCTCGACAGACCCAGTACTTC.

The CDR3 sequence: CASSHRGTSLYEQYF. DNA for the CDR3: TGTGCCAGCAGCCATCGGGGGACTAGTCTTTACGAGCAGTACTTC. This sequence joins TRBV4-2 and TRBJ2-7; 8 bases line up with TRBD2. J was trimmed by 4 bases and V by 3 bases; bases with no gene match: 8. CDR1 is LGHNA, CDR2 YNFKEQ, per germline. This CDR3 is built from 15 residues.

The chain links TRBV19 to TRBJ1-2; 8 nucleotides align to TRBD1. Germline V gives CDR1 LNHDA, CDR2 SQIVND (reference sequence). CDR3 size: 19 residues. The V segment lost 4 bases and the J segment 4 bases; nucleotides outside the gene matches: 20. The CDR3 reads CASSTDSPGTGHSRYGYTF. The CDR3 DNA reads as TGTGCCAGTAGTACCGACAGCCCCGGGACAGGCCATTCTCGCTATGGCTACACCTTC.

The J gene is TRBJ1-1, the V gene TRBV20-1; D not resolved. Trimming left V 3 bases short and J 2 bases short, with 13 bases between. The CDR3 runs 14 residues. Per the germline V gene, CDR1 is DFQATT and CDR2 is SNEGSKA (reference sequence). The CDR3 loop is CSARDVRGNTEAFF. The CDR3 nucleotides read TGCAGTGCTAGGGACGTTCGAGGAAACACTGAAGCTTTCTTT.

V and J are TRBV6-5 and TRBJ2-3; 7 bases are shared with TRBD2. V trimming: 8 bases; J trimming: 6 bases; junction bases outside the gene matches: 8. Germline V gene lookup returns CDR1 MNHEY and CDR2 SVGAGI. The CDR3 has 13 amino acids. CDR3 amino acids: CASRVPGGDTQYF. For the CDR3, the DNA is TGTGCCAGCCGGGTCCCGGGGGGTGATACGCAGTATTTT.

This clonotype showed up just a few times. This chain joins TRBV28 and TRBJ2-7; D call uncertain. The germline V and J ends were trimmed by 2 bases and 5 bases, with 7 bases remaining between them. Germline lookup yields CDR1 MDHEN and CDR2 SYDVKM. The CDR3 is made up of 12 amino acids. CDR3 residues: CASSLTPHEQYF. The DNA of the CDR3 is TGTGCCAGCAGTTTAACCCCTCACGAGCAGTACTTC.

This clonotype was found many times. The V call is TRBV6-6, the J call TRBJ2-2; the match to TRBD2 covers 7 bases. V shed 4 bases and J 3 bases; nucleotides not matched to a gene: 2. The germline CDR1 and CDR2 sequences are MNHNY and SVGAGI (reference sequence). CDR3 length equals 14 residues. The CDR3 sequence: CASSFAGDTGELFF. In DNA form, the CDR3 reads TGTGCCAGCAGTTTCGCGGGGGACACCGGGGAGCTGTTTTTT.

This clonotype has ten or more counts. The chain is built from TRBV29-1 and TRBJ2-1, with a possible D match to TRBD2 (6 bases). The CDR3 totals 16 residues. The V end was cut by 4 bases, the J end by 0 bases, with 16 bases between. Germline loops: CDR1 SQVTM, CDR2 ANQGSEA. The CDR3 sequence is CSVGPVAVSSYNEQFF. The DNA for the CDR3 is TGCAGCGTTGGCCCCGTAGCGGTAAGCTCCTACAATGAGCAGTTCTTC.

This clonotype was counted ten times or more. This chain links TRBV11-2 with TRBJ2-2, with no clear D. The V end lost 5 bases, the J end lost 6 bases, and 16 bases lay between the germline ends. The CDR3 totals 15 residues. Per the germline V gene, CDR1 is SGHAT and CDR2 is FQNNGV. This CDR3 is CASSPSWIWSGELFF. The CDR3 coding sequence is TGTGCCAGCAGCCCTAGTTGGATTTGGTCCGGGGAGCTGTTTTTT.

The chain joins TRBV11-2 to TRBJ2-3, with TRBD2 matching over 8 bases. Germline V gene data show CDR1 as SGHAT and CDR2 as FQNNGV. J lost 5 bases, V lost 5 bases, and 15 bases had no gene match. This CDR3 has 17 amino acids. CDR3 nucleotides: TGTGCCAGCAGCCCTAATTCGGGACTAGACAGCCTAGATACGCAGTATTTT. Its translation: CASSPNSGLDSLDTQYF.

This clonotype was seen repeatedly, ten times or more. CDR3 in amino acids: CASSSGTMEEKLFF. CDR3 coding DNA: TGCGCCAGCAGCTCGGGGACAATGGAAGAAAAACTGTTTTTT. This chain uses TRBV5-1 with TRBJ1-4; possible D gene TRBD1, 6 bases. The V end lost 3 bases, the J end lost 8 bases, and 14 bases lay between the germline ends. CDR1 and CDR2 (germline): SGHRS, YFSETQ. The CDR3 length is 14 residues.

This clonotype was seen at least ten times. The V gene is TRBV20-1, the J gene TRBJ2-3; 8 bases match TRBD2. Germline trimming cut 4 bases from V and 4 bases from J; bases unmatched to any gene: 4. The germline V gene encodes CDR1 DFQATT and CDR2 SNEGSKA (reference sequence). CDR3 length: 13 residues. The CDR3 DNA is TGCAGTGCTACGGGAGCGGGAGCAGATACGCAGTATTTT. This translates into CSATGAGADTQYF.

The chain employs TRBV30 and TRBJ2-1, with D perhaps TRBD2 (5 bases). Germline-derived CDR1 and CDR2 are GTSNPN and SVGIG (reference sequence). The V gene lost 0 bases and the J gene lost 12 bases, with 12 bases spanning the gap. The CDR3 extends over 12 amino acids. CDR3 in DNA: TGTGCCTGGAGTGTACCGAGCGGAAGGCAGTTCTTC. Translated: CAWSVPSGRQFF.

This clonotype was observed many times. The chain uses TRBV18 and TRBJ2-7, with a tentative D call TRBD1 (5 bases). The CDR3 length is 13 residues. V was pared by 3 bases and J by 3 bases, with 9 bases between. Germline CDR1 reads KGHSH; CDR2 reads LQKENI. The CDR3: CASSPPDSYEQYF. The CDR3 DNA sequence: TGTGCCAGCTCACCCCCCGACAGCTACGAGCAGTACTTC.

This clonotype showed up just a few times. This chain links TRBV28 with TRBJ2-7; D assignment may be TRBD1 or TRBD2 (6 bases each). The V and J ends lost 8 bases and 4 bases respectively, with 18 bases between them. The CDR3 length is 14 residues. Germline CDR1 and CDR2: MDHEN and SYDVKM. CDR3 sequence (DNA): TGTGCCAGCTCCCTCGGGGGCTCAAGATACGAGCAGTACTTC. This gives the protein CASSLGGSRYEQYF.

The table lists this clonotype with many counts. The rearrangement uses TRBV12-3 or TRBV12-4 and TRBJ1-5; 8 nucleotides align to TRBD1. V trimming: 5 bases; J trimming: 4 bases; junction bases outside the gene matches: 4. The CDR3 sequence is 14 residues long. The CDR3 DNA is TGTGCCAGCAGTCCCACAGGGGGAAATCAGCCCCAGCATTTT. Encoded protein: CASSPTGGNQPQHF.

In its sample, this clonotype was seen a few times. The chain recombines TRBV6-6 with TRBJ2-7; D is undetermined. This CDR3 comprises 14 residues. Germline-derived CDR1 and CDR2 are MNHNY and SVGAGI (reference sequence). Trimming cost V 6 bases and J 1 base, with 13 bases left between them. The CDR3 here is CASRPTPDSYEQYF. The CDR3 region has the DNA TGTGCCAGCAGGCCCACTCCTGATTCCTACGAGCAGTACTTC.

This clonotype was seen a handful of times. This rearrangement joins TRBV7-9 to TRBJ2-7; 8 nucleotides line up with TRBD2. V was clipped by 5 bases and J by 2 bases; unmatched bases: 2. Germline loops: CDR1 SEHNR, CDR2 FQNEAQ (reference sequence). This CDR3 region has 13 residues. The CDR3 DNA follows: TGTGCCAGCAGCCTGGGACTAGCCTACGAGCAGTACTTC. Translation: CASSLGLAYEQYF.

J is TRBJ2-7 and V is TRBV27, with 10 bases matching TRBD2. The germline CDR1 and CDR2 sequences are MNHEY and SMNVEV (reference sequence). The CDR3 length is 17 residues. With V trimmed by 5 bases and J by 2 bases, 12 bases remained unmatched. In DNA form, the CDR3 reads TGTGCCAGCAGTCCACTCCCGGCACTAGCGGGAACCTACGAGCAGTACTTC. Protein: CASSPLPALAGTYEQYF.